This T cell receptor (beta chain) was profiled in a study of blood T cell repertoires in COVID-19. Study-wide background: In each case, the material was cDNA or gDNA derived from T cells, B-cell-depleted T cells, or PBMCs.

CDR1 is MDHEN, CDR2 SYDVKM, per germline. The CDR3 spans 15 residues. Trimming pared 4 bases from V and 4 bases from J, leaving 11 bases between. Produced via immunoSEQ multiplex PCR; TCRdb's table is partial and in-frame only. This sample yields approximately 190,000 clones, of which around 89% are seen a single time; approximately 5.6% belongs to the top ten. The J gene is TRBJ2-6, the V gene TRBV28, with D possibly being TRBD1 (6 bases). The sample was peripheral blood. The sequence derives from a man aged 40-49 years with active or convalescent COVID-19. The CDR3 nucleotides read TGTGCCAGCAGTTCATCAGGGGAGGGGGCCAACGTCCTGACTTTC. Amino acid sequence: CASSSSGEGANVLTF.